This is a list of T cell receptor beta chains from one sample in a study of T cells in Graves' hyperthyroidism and ophthalmopathy. TCRdb ran MiXCR on the multiplex PCR reads and lists one entry per CDR3 protein. The sample consists of 350,000 to 400,000 distinct CDR3 sequences, about 15% of them appearing once. The sample comprised blood. These receptor sequences come from a woman aged 25 to 39 with Graves' hyperthyroidism. CDR3s include the opening cysteine and the closing phenylalanine or tryptophan. The D gene is left open where the match is weak. Expanded clones are given a class, and other clones once, few, many or no size at all.

CDR3 protein	CDR3 DNA	clone size	V gene	J gene	D gene
CASSRVLSGRNTGELFF	TGCGCCAGCAGCCGCGTGCTCTCGGGACGGAACACCGGGGAGCTGTTTTTT	-	TRBV4-1	TRBJ2-2	-
CASSLGPPRGIGTEAFF	TGTGCCAGCAGCTTAGGCCCCCCTCGAGGGATCGGCACTGAAGCTTTCTTT	many	TRBV11-2	TRBJ1-1	-
CSVESQDRGYEQYF	TGCAGCGTTGAGTCTCAGGACAGGGGCTACGAGCAGTACTTC	many	TRBV29-1	TRBJ2-7	TRBD1
CASRPMGTDTQYF	TGTGCCAGCAGACCTATGGGTACAGATACGCAGTATTTT	many	TRBV6-1	TRBJ2-3	-
CASSYIFTDTGELFF	TGTGCCAGCAGCTATATCTTCACGGACACCGGGGAGCTGTTTTTT	-	TRBV7-9	TRBJ2-2	-
CASSPNIAGGPREQFF	TGTGCCAGCAGCCCGAATATAGCGGGAGGGCCACGTGAGCAGTTCTTC	few	TRBV7-3	TRBJ2-1	TRBD2
CASSLTVLGSNEQFF	TGCGCCAGCAGCCTGACAGTACTGGGGTCCAATGAGCAGTTCTTC	-	TRBV5-1	TRBJ2-1	-
CASSQVQGVGSPLHF	TGTGCCAGCAGCCAAGTTCAGGGGGTAGGATCACCCCTCCACTTT	-	TRBV28	TRBJ1-6	TRBD1
CASSTSGSFLSPYQETQYF	TGTGCCAGCAGCACTTCAGGGAGTTTCCTGTCTCCGTACCAAGAGACCCAGTACTTC	many	TRBV5-8	TRBJ2-5	-
CATSDLGGLTYNEQFF	TGTGCCACCAGTGATTTAGGGGGGCTGACCTACAATGAGCAGTTCTTC	many	TRBV24-1	TRBJ2-1	-
CASSLSKGSAYEQYF	TGTGCCAGCAGTTTATCAAAGGGCTCCGCCTACGAGCAGTACTTC	many	TRBV27	TRBJ2-7	-
CAGSQTTDTQYF	TGTGCCGGCAGCCAGACAACAGATACGCAGTATTTT	-	TRBV6-2/TRBV6-3	TRBJ2-3	-
CASSPSREQYF	TGTGCCAGCAGCCCCTCTCGTGAGCAGTACTTC	few	TRBV12-3/TRBV12-4	TRBJ2-7	-
CASSINLPGEVGYTF	TGTGCCAGCAGTATCAACCTCCCGGGGGAGGTTGGCTACACCTTC	many	TRBV6-2/TRBV6-3	TRBJ1-2	-
CATSRSDYSRDTQYF	TGTGCCACCAGCCGATCCGACTATAGCAGAGATACGCAGTATTTT	few	TRBV15	TRBJ2-3	-
CSARSQAETNYGYTF	TGCAGTGCTAGATCCCAGGCAGAGACAAACTATGGCTACACCTTC	few	TRBV20-1	TRBJ1-2	-
CSAFGSGANVLTF	TGCAGTGCTTTTGGCTCTGGGGCCAACGTCCTGACTTTC	-	TRBV20-1	TRBJ2-6	-
CASSLSNDLTDTQYF	TGTGCCAGCAGCTTATCCAATGACTTGACAGATACGCAGTATTTT	-	TRBV7-3	TRBJ2-3	-
CASTRTSGSSYEQYF	TGTGCCAGCACGAGGACTAGCGGGAGCTCCTACGAGCAGTACTTC	many	TRBV28	TRBJ2-7	TRBD2
CASSGQGMGEGYHEQFF	TGTGCCAGCAGCGGGCAGGGAATGGGGGAGGGGTATCATGAGCAGTTCTTC	-	TRBV9	TRBJ2-1	TRBD2
CASSPFDRGSYQETQYF	TGTGCCAGCAGTCCTTTCGACAGGGGGAGCTACCAAGAGACCCAGTACTTC	many	TRBV12-3/TRBV12-4	TRBJ2-5	TRBD1
CASSESRYEQYF	TGTGCCAGCAGTGAATCGAGATACGAGCAGTACTTC	few	TRBV6-1	TRBJ2-7	-
CASSSQPGQGRSYEQYF	TGTGCCAGCAGTTCGCAGCCGGGACAGGGTCGCTCCTACGAGCAGTACTTC	-	TRBV7-9	TRBJ2-7	TRBD1
CSARRTSGQSYEQYF	TGCAGTGCTAGAAGGACTAGCGGGCAGTCCTACGAGCAGTACTTC	many	TRBV20-1	TRBJ2-7	TRBD2
CASSVRTPVTGELFF	TGTGCCAGCAGTGTCCGAACTCCTGTCACCGGGGAGCTGTTTTTT	many	TRBV28	TRBJ2-2	-